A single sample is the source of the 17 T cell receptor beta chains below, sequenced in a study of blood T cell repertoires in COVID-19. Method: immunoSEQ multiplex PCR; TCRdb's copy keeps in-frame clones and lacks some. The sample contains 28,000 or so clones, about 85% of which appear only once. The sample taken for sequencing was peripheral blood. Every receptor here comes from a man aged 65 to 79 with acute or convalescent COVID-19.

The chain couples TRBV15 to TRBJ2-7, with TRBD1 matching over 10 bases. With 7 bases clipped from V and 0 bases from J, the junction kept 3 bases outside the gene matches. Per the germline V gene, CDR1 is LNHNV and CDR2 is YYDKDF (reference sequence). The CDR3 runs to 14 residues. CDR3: CATTWDRGSYEQYF. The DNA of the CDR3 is TGTGCCACCACCTGGGACAGGGGCTCCTACGAGCAGTACTTC.

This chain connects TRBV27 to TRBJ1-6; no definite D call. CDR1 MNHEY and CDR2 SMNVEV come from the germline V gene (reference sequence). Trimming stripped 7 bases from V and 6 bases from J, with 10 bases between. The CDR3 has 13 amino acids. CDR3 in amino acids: CASKLRFNSPLHF. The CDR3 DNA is TGTGCCAGCAAACTTCGGTTTAATTCACCCCTCCACTTT.

CDR3 DNA sequence: TGTGCCAGCAGGGCCAGCTCCTACGAGCAGTACTTC. It translates to CASRASSYEQYF. V and J are TRBV2 and TRBJ2-7; D not certain. This CDR3 contains 12 residues. Between the trimmed V and J ends, which lost 6 bases and 0 bases, there was a span of 6 bases. The germline V gene has CDR1 SNHLY and CDR2 FYNNEI. Drawing the rest from reference TRBV2 and TRBJ2-7, the complete variable domain is EPEVTQTPSHQVTQMGQEVILRCVPISNHLYFYWYRQILGQKVEFLVSFYNNEISEKSEIFDDQFSVERPDGSNFTLKIRSTKLEDSAMYFCASRASSYEQYFGPGTRLTVT.

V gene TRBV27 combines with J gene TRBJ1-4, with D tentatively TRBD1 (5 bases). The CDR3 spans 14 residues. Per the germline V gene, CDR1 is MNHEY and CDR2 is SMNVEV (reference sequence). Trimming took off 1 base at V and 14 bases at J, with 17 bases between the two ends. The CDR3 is CASSLYPGGGALFF. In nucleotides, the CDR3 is TGTGCCAGCAGTTTATATCCGGGGGGAGGAGCTCTGTTTTTT.

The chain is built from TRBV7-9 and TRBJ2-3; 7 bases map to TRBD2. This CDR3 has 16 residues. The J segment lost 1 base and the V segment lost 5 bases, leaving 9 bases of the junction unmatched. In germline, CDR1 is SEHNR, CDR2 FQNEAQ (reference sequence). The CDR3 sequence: CASSRGLGSGTDTQYF. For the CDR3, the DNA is TGTGCCAGCAGCCGAGGACTAGGTTCTGGCACAGATACGCAGTATTTT.

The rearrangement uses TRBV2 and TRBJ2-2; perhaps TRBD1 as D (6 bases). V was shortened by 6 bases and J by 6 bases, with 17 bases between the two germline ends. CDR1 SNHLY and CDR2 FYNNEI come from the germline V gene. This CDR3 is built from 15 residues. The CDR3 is CASRKPGAGAGELFF. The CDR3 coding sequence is TGTGCCAGCAGGAAACCAGGGGCCGGGGCCGGGGAGCTGTTTTTT.

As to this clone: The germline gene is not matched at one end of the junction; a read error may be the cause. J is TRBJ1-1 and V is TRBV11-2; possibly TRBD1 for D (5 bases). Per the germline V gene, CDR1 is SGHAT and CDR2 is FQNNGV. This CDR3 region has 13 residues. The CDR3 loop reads CASSRLWGVETFF. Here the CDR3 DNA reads TGTGCCAGCAGCCGACTATGGGGGGTTGAAACTTTCTTT.

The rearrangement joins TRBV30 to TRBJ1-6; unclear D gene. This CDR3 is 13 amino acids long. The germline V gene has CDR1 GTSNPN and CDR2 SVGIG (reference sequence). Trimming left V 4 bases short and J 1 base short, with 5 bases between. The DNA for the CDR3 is TGTGCCTGGACTAATTCCTATAATTCACCCCTCCACTTT. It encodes CAWTNSYNSPLHF.

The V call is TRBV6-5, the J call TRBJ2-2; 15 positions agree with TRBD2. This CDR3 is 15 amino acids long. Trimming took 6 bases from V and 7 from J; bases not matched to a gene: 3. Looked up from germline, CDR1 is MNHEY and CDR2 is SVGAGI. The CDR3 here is CASRGLAGGIGELFF. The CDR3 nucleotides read TGTGCCAGCAGAGGACTAGCGGGAGGGATCGGGGAGCTGTTTTTT.

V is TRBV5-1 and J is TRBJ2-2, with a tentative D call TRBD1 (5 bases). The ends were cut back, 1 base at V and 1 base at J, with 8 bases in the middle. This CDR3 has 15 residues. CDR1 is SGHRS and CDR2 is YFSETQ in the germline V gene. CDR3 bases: TGCGCCAGCAGCTTGAGAGACAGGAACACCGGGGAGCTGTTTTTT. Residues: CASSLRDRNTGELFF.

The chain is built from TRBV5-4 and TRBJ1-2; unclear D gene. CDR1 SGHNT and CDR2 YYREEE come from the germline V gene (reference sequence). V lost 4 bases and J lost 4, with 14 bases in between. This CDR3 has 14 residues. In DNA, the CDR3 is TGTGCCAGCAGCCTAGACTGGGGAGGCTATGGCTACACCTTC. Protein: CASSLDWGGYGYTF.

The CDR3 here is CASRAGTSGGFEQFF. In nucleotides, the CDR3 is TGTGCCAGCAGGGCCGGGACTAGCGGGGGGTTTGAGCAGTTCTTC. The V and J genes are TRBV4-2 and TRBJ2-1, with 15 bases lining up with TRBD2. This CDR3 has 15 residues. Looked up from germline, CDR1 is LGHNA and CDR2 is YNFKEQ. J was trimmed by 9 bases and V by 6 bases; bases with no gene match: 6.

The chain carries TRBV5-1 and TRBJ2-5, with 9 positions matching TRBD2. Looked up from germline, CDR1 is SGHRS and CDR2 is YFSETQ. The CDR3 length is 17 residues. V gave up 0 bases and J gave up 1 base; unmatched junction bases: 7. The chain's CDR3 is CASSLARGGLFQETQYF. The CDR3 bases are TGCGCCAGCAGCTTGGCGCGGGGGGGCCTGTTCCAAGAGACCCAGTACTTC. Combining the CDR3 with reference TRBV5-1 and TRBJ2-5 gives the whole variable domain KAGVTQTPRYLIKTRGQQVTLSCSPISGHRSVSWYQQTPGQGLQFLFEYFSETQRNKGNFPGRFSGRQFSNSRSEMNVSTLELGDSALYLCASSLARGGLFQETQYFGPGTRLLVL.

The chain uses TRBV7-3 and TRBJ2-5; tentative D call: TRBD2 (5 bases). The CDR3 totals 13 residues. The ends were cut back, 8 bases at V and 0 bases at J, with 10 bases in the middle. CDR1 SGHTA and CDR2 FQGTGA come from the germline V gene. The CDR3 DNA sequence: TGTGCCAGCGCCTCCGGGAACCAAGAGACCCAGTACTTC. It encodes CASASGNQETQYF.

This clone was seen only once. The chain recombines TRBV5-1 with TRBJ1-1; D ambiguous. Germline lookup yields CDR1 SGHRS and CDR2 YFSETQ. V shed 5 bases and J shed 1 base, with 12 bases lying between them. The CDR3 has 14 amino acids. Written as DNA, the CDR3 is TGCGCCAGCAGATGGTTGGGGAGGAACACTGAAGCTTTCTTT. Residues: CASRWLGRNTEAFF.

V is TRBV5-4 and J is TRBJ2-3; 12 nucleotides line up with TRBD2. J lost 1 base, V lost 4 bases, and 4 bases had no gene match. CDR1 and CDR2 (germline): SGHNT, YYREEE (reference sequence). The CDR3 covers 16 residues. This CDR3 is CASSQRTSGGTDTQYF. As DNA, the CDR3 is TGTGCCAGCAGCCAGCGGACTAGCGGGGGCACAGATACGCAGTATTTT. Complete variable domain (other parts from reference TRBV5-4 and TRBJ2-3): ETGVTQSPTHLIKTRGQQVTLRCSSQSGHNTVSWYQQALGQGPQFIFQYYREEENGRGNFPPRFSGLQFPNYSSELNVNALELDDSALYLCASSQRTSGGTDTQYFGPGTRLTVL.

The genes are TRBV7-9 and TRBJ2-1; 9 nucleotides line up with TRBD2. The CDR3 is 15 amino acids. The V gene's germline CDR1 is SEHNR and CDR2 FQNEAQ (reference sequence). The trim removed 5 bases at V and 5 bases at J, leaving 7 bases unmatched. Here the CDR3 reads CASSQTSGLNNEQFF. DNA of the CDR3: TGTGCCAGCAGCCAAACTAGCGGGCTAAACAATGAGCAGTTCTTC.